The next 15 T cell receptor beta chains were all read from a single sample in a study of T cell repertoires in aging, cancer and after chemotherapy. The template was genomic DNA from peripheral blood, not RNA. A mixed TRB-A/B primer pool amplified rearranged TRB by multiplex touch-down PCR. Using its own MiXCR run on the multiplex PCR reads, TCRdb lists one record per CDR3 protein. The sample lists around 2,700 distinct CDR3 sequences; approximately 52% were seen once. Sequencing was carried out using blood. These receptors all come from a human donor with a blood cancer. The donor label of this sample is uncertain.

The chain is built from TRBV5-5 and TRBJ1-2, with 10 positions matching TRBD1. V lost 5 bases, J lost 6 bases, and 10 bases stayed unmatched. The CDR3 covers 15 residues. Per germline, CDR1 SGHKS and CDR2 YYEKEE (reference sequence). The CDR3 loop reads CASSYNPGTGDGYTF. CDR3 nucleotides: TGTGCCAGCAGTTACAACCCTGGGACAGGGGATGGCTACACCTTC.

This chain links TRBV10-3 with TRBJ2-1, with D perhaps TRBD2 (7 bases). V gave up 6 bases and J gave up 7 bases, with 19 bases separating them. The germline gives CDR1 ENHRY, CDR2 SYGVKD. The CDR3 totals 15 residues. The CDR3 DNA reads as TGTGCCATCAGGGCGTCGGGGGGCCCAGGGAATGAGCAGTTCTTC. Protein product: CAIRASGGPGNEQFF.

By share, this clonotype ranks as medium-sized. This sequence joins TRBV27 and TRBJ1-1; 10 bases match TRBD1. CDR3 size: 14 residues. Germline V gene lookup returns CDR1 MNHEY and CDR2 SMNVEV (reference sequence). Trimming took 5 bases from V and 8 from J; bases not matched to a gene: 8. CDR3 amino acids: CASSRGQGFVEAFF. The CDR3 DNA sequence: TGTGCCAGCAGTAGGGGACAGGGGTTTGTCGAAGCTTTCTTT.

J is TRBJ1-1 and V is TRBV20-1, with D possibly TRBD1 on 6 matching bases. The length of the CDR3 is 15 residues. Trimming cost V 3 bases and J 1 base, with 15 bases left between them. The germline gives CDR1 DFQATT, CDR2 SNEGSKA (reference sequence). The CDR3 spells CSASPRQGWNTEAFF. DNA for the CDR3: TGCAGTGCTAGCCCCCGTCAGGGGTGGAACACTGAAGCTTTCTTT.

The J gene is TRBJ1-2, the V gene TRBV15; D is perhaps TRBD1 (5 bases). The CDR3 has 13 residues. CDR1 and CDR2 (germline): LNHNV, YYDKDF (reference sequence). V lost 3 bases and J 5 bases, leaving 10 bases between the germline ends. The CDR3 DNA follows: TGTGCCACCAGCAGGGGGGGAGGGTATGGCTACACCTTC. Residues: CATSRGGGYGYTF. Supplemented by reference TRBV15 and TRBJ1-2, the full variable domain reads DAMVIQNPRYQVTQFGKPVTLSCSQTLNHNVMYWYQQKSSQAPKLLFHYYDKDFNNEADTPDNFQSRRPNTSFCFLDIRSPGLGDTAMYLCATSRGGGYGYTFGSGTRLTVV.

The rearrangement uses TRBV10-2 and TRBJ1-3; D unclear. The CDR3 length is 15 residues. CDR1 and CDR2 (germline): WSHSY, SAAADI. The V gene lost 4 bases and the J gene lost 0 bases, with 10 bases spanning the gap. The CDR3 spells CASSGKGGSGNTIYF. CDR3 coding DNA: TGCGCCAGCAGTGGTAAGGGAGGCTCTGGAAACACCATATATTTT.

As regards this clonotype: Mismatch with germline at one junction end may stem from a read error. This chain links TRBV18 with TRBJ1-5; no firm D call. This CDR3 spans 12 amino acids. Germline loops: CDR1 KGHSH, CDR2 LQKENI. For the CDR3, the DNA is TGTGCCAGCTCATCACCCCCCCAACCCCAGCATTTT. Its protein product is CASSSPPQPQHF.

The rearrangement joins TRBV19 to TRBJ2-2; D gene uncertain. There are 13 residues in the CDR3. The V gene's germline CDR1 is LNHDA and CDR2 SQIVND (reference sequence). Trimming shortened V by 4 bases and J by 3 bases, and 6 bases separated the two germline ends. CDR3 region: CASSTQYTGELFF. DNA for the CDR3: TGTGCCAGTAGTACGCAATACACCGGGGAGCTGTTTTTT.

The V and J genes are TRBV12-3 or TRBV12-4 and TRBJ2-7, with unresolved D. This CDR3 region has 13 residues. V was trimmed by 3 bases and J by 3 bases, leaving 9 bases between them. CDR3 DNA sequence: TGTGCCAGCAGTTTTGGTCACAGCTACGAGCAGTACTTC. This gives the protein CASSFGHSYEQYF.

This clonotype is labeled as large. This rearrangement joins TRBV6-2 or TRBV6-3 to TRBJ2-5, with 7 bases aligning to TRBD1. The CDR3 spans 13 residues. The germline CDR1 and CDR2 sequences are MNHEY and SVGEGT. J gave up 1 base and V 7 bases, and 3 bases lay outside the gene matches. DNA for the CDR3: TGTGCCAGCACCGGACAGGCCCAAGAGACCCAGTACTTC. Translation gives CASTGQAQETQYF.

By proportion, this clonotype is large (0.1 to 1%). V and J are TRBV5-6 and TRBJ2-3; D is unclear. Trimming took 4 bases from V and 0 from J, leaving 0 bases between them. Germline loops: CDR1 SGHDT, CDR2 YYEEEE. The CDR3 length is 11 residues. CDR3 residues: CASSSTDTQYF. The CDR3 DNA follows: TGTGCCAGCAGCAGCACAGATACGCAGTATTTT.

This clonotype was detected a few times. The gene calls are TRBV30 and TRBJ2-1; 8 bases align to TRBD1. Per germline, CDR1 GTSNPN and CDR2 SVGIG (reference sequence). The V segment lost 3 bases and the J segment 3 bases; nucleotides outside the gene matches: 4. This CDR3 comprises 14 residues. The DNA for the CDR3 is TGTGCCTGGAGGACAGGGGTGGGCTACAATGAGCAGTTCTTC. It codes for CAWRTGVGYNEQFF.

This clonotype is deemed medium-sized (0.01 to 0.1%). The chain couples TRBV20-1 to TRBJ2-2, with 10 bases fitting TRBD2. V shed 1 base and J 2 bases; nucleotides not matched to a gene: 1. CDR1 and CDR2 from the germline V gene are DFQATT and SNEGSKA (reference sequence). The CDR3 contains 15 residues. CDR3 sequence (DNA): TGCAGTGCTAGAGTAGCGGGGGGAAACACCGGGGAGCTGTTTTTT. Its translation: CSARVAGGNTGELFF.

J is TRBJ2-1 and V is TRBV5-5; D remains ambiguous. This CDR3 has 13 amino acids. Germline V gives CDR1 SGHKS, CDR2 YYEKEE (reference sequence). The ends were cut back, 0 bases at V and 13 bases at J, with 14 bases in the middle. The CDR3 loop reads CASSLEGSIGQFF. CDR3 DNA sequence: TGTGCCAGCAGCTTGGAAGGGTCTATAGGTCAGTTCTTC.

This clonotype appeared a few times. The chain is built from TRBV27 and TRBJ1-2; 7 bases are a match to TRBD1. The CDR3 is 16 amino acids. The junction had 11 bases not matched to a gene; V was cut back by 3 bases and J by 4 bases. Germline V gives CDR1 MNHEY, CDR2 SMNVEV (reference sequence). The CDR3 DNA reads as TGTGCCAGCAGTTTTTCCTACAGGGGCAGTAGCTATGGCTACACCTTC. It yields the protein CASSFSYRGSSYGYTF.